This T cell receptor (beta chain) is from a study of OX40 agonist ivuxolimab in advanced cancers. Turning to the study itself: All patients had ivuxolimab intravenously every 2 weeks at 0.01 to 10 mg/kg.

Germline V gene data show CDR1 as SQVTM and CDR2 as ANQGSEA. The CDR3 has 14 residues. The ends were cut back, 0 bases at V and 7 bases at J, with 16 bases in the middle. The data were produced by immunoSEQ multiplex PCR, yet TCRdb's version contains in-frame clones alone and is incomplete. The sample has tens of thousands of clones, roughly four fifths seen once. V is TRBV29-1 and J is TRBJ2-7, with TRBD2 as a possible D gene (5 bases). This clonotype originated in an adult with an advanced solid tumor such as melanoma, head and neck, liver or kidney cancer. This sample comprised CD4+ or CD8+ T cells sorted from blood, obtained in a trial of the OX40 agonist ivuxolimab. The CDR3 reads CSVEDYGVSEEQYF. The CDR3 bases are TGCAGCGTTGAAGATTACGGGGTATCGGAAGAGCAGTACTTC.